This T cell receptor beta chain was documented in a study of blood T cells in healthy people across ages. The use of a sample-barcoded 5' primer and a J-beta primer mix characterized a second PCR of about 6 to 11 cycles. TCRdb re-analysed the 5' RACE reads in MiXCR, keeping a single row per CDR3 protein. The repertoire holds about 700,000 distinct CDR3 sequences, about a third seen once, with over 15% in the top ten. In the case of this clonotype: Mismatch with germline at one junction end may stem from a read error.

This receptor was identified in a woman aged 80 or over in good health. What was sequenced was blood.

DNA for the CDR3: TGTACCAGCAGTGACGGTGGAGAAAAACTGTTTTTT. It encodes CTSSDGGEKLFF. J is TRBJ1-4 and V is TRBV6-1; unclear D gene. CDR1 and CDR2 (germline): MNHNS, SASEGT. The CDR3 has 12 residues.